This is a list of T cell receptor beta chains from one sample in a study of CD8 T cells in ankylosing spondylitis. TCRdb reprocessed the 5' RACE reads with MiXCR, giving one entry per CDR3 protein. The sample carries approximately 520,000 distinct CDR3 sequences, 5.3% recorded once. The sequencing input was blood, either unsorted or a sorted T cell fraction (not recorded which). Receptors were obtained from a male donor with ankylosing spondylitis. Both conserved end residues are part of each CDR3. The D gene is left open where the match is weak. The size entry is marked missing in some rows and otherwise reads once, few, many or a size class.

v_call	d_call	j_call	clone_size	cdr3_aa	cdr3_nt
TRBV15	-	TRBJ2-7	many	CATSGDRGHYEQYF	TGTGCCACCAGCGGGGACCGAGGGCACTACGAGCAGTACTTC
TRBV9	-	TRBJ2-7	many	CASSESPLTADEQYF	TGTGCCAGCAGCGAGAGCCCCTTGACAGCCGACGAGCAGTACTTC
TRBV6-6	-	TRBJ1-5	few	CASSRPDGPQHF	TGTGCCAGCAGCCGCCCTGACGGGCCCCAGCATTTT
TRBV4-1	-	TRBJ1-4	many	CASSQGRWTDEKLFF	TGCGCCAGCAGCCAGGGACGCTGGACGGATGAAAAACTGTTTTTT
TRBV29-1	TRBD1	TRBJ2-7	many	CSVRTGGLEQYF	TGCAGCGTTAGGACAGGAGGCCTCGAGCAGTACTTC
TRBV28	TRBD2	TRBJ2-5	few	CASSLPPGREGKTQYF	TGTGCCAGCAGTTTACCCCCTGGGCGGGAGGGGAAGACCCAGTACTTC
TRBV25-1	-	TRBJ1-6	many	CASSATGNDSPLHF	TGTGCCAGCAGTGCCACAGGGAACGATTCACCCCTCCACTTT
TRBV6-1	TRBD1	TRBJ1-1	few	CASSTGGTNTEAFF	TGTGCCAGCAGTACAGGGGGTACGAACACTGAAGCTTTCTTT
TRBV19	TRBD1	TRBJ1-5	-	CASSTRDRGYNQPQHF	TGTGCCAGTAGTACGCGGGACAGGGGATACAATCAGCCCCAGCATTTT
TRBV21-1	-	TRBJ2-5	many	CELGFQYF	TGTGAACTCGGCTTCCAGTACTTC
TRBV19	-	TRBJ2-2	-	CASSPQRLLTGELFF	TGTGCCAGTAGTCCCCAGCGACTCCTCACCGGGGAGCTGTTTTTT
TRBV7-8	-	TRBJ1-3	many	CASGSRGSGNTIYF	TGTGCCAGCGGCAGTCGGGGTTCTGGAAACACCATATATTTT
TRBV6-1	-	TRBJ1-4	few	CASAPDEKLFF	TGTGCCAGCGCCCCCGATGAAAAACTGTTTTTT
TRBV2	-	TRBJ2-4	many	CASSDSRAVPNIQYF	TGTGCCAGCAGTGACAGCAGGGCAGTGCCAAACATTCAGTACTTC
TRBV30	-	TRBJ2-3	many	CAWSTVSTDTQYF	TGTGCCTGGAGTACCGTCAGCACAGATACGCAGTATTTT
TRBV7-2	TRBD1	TRBJ1-5	many	CASSPRTGANQPQHF	TGTGCCAGCAGCCCTCGGACAGGAGCAAATCAGCCCCAGCATTTT
TRBV7-9	TRBD1	TRBJ1-1	-	CASSYRTGGRAFF	TGTGCCAGCAGCTATAGGACAGGGGGGAGGGCTTTCTTT
TRBV4-2	-	TRBJ2-1	-	CASSLRGSGEGYNEQFF	TGTGCCAGCAGCCTCCGGGGGAGCGGCGAAGGCTACAATGAGCAGTTCTTC
TRBV20-1	-	TRBJ1-1	many	CSASVGRPEAFF	TGCAGTGCTAGTGTCGGACGCCCCGAAGCTTTCTTT
TRBV27	-	TRBJ1-5	many	CASSLVSKSNQPQHF	TGTGCCAGCAGTTTGGTATCTAAGAGCAATCAGCCCCAGCATTTT
TRBV6-2/TRBV6-3	-	TRBJ1-5	many	CASRGQLNQPQHF	TGTGCCAGCAGAGGACAGCTCAATCAGCCCCAGCATTTT
TRBV12-3/TRBV12-4	TRBD1	TRBJ2-5	many	CASTGDRGETQYF	TGTGCCAGCACCGGGGACAGGGGAGAGACCCAGTACTTC
TRBV27	TRBD2	TRBJ2-7	many	CASRDHGLAGSYEQYF	TGTGCCAGCCGGGACCATGGACTAGCGGGGTCCTACGAGCAGTACTTC
TRBV5-1	-	TRBJ2-1	many	CASSFQLQLSYNEQFF	TGCGCCAGCAGCTTCCAGTTGCAACTCTCCTACAATGAGCAGTTCTTC
TRBV7-9	-	TRBJ2-3	many	CASSLNSGLDTQYF	TGTGCCAGCAGCTTGAACAGTGGCTTGGATACGCAGTATTTT
TRBV12-3/TRBV12-4	TRBD2	TRBJ2-7	many	CASSLAGVLSYEQYF	TGTGCCAGCAGTTTGGCGGGGGTCCTCTCCTACGAGCAGTACTTC
TRBV29-1	TRBD1	TRBJ1-6	many	CSVGQGRASPLHF	TGCAGCGTTGGACAGGGAAGAGCTTCACCCCTCCACTTT